This TCR beta chain comes out of a study of blood T cells in healthy people across ages. The CDR3 covers 13 residues. Unmatched junction bases numbered 4, after V lost 2 bases and J lost 6 bases. The germline CDR1 and CDR2 sequences are DFQATT and SNEGSKA (reference sequence). Then a second PCR, running about 7 to 11 cycles, was carried out with a sample-barcoded 5' primer and a J-beta primer mix. TCRdb independently ran MiXCR on the 5' RACE reads; one entry per CDR3 protein. Among 1.8 million or so distinct CDR3 sequences, 30% to 40% were seen once, and the ten largest hold 23%. This TCR was sampled from a human donor in good health. The chain uses TRBV20-1 and TRBJ2-3, with 8 bases aligning to TRBD2. The sample comprised blood. CDR3 in amino acids: CSARYGGVDTQYF. In DNA, the CDR3 is TGCAGTGCTAGATACGGGGGGGTGGATACGCAGTATTTT.